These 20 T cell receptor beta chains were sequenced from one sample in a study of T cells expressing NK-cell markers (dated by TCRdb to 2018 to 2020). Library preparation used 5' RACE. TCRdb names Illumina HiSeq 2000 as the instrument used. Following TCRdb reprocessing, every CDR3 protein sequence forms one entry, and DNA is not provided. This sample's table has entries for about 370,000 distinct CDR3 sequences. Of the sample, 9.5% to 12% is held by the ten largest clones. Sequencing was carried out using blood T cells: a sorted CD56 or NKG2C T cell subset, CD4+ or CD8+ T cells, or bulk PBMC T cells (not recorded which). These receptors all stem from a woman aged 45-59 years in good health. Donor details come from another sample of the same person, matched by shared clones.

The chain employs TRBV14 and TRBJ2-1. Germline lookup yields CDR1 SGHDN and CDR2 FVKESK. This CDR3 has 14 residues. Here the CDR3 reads CASRLTTSYNEQFF.

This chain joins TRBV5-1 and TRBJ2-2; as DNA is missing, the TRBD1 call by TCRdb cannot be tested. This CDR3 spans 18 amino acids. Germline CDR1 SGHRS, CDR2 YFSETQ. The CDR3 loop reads CASSLRSFGGANTGELFF.

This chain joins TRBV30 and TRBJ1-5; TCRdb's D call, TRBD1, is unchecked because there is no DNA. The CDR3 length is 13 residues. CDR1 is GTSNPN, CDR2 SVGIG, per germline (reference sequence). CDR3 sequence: CAWSVRGYPPQHF.

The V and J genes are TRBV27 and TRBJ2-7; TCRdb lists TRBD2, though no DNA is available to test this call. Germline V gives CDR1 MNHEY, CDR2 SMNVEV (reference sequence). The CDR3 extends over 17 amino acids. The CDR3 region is CASSSFSGRAISYEQYF.

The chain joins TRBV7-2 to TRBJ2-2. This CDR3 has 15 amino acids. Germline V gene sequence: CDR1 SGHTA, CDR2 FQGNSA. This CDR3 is CASSLAGKNTGELFF.

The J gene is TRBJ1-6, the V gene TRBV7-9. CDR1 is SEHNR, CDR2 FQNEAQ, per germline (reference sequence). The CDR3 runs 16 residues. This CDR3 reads CASSLGAGLVNSPLHF.

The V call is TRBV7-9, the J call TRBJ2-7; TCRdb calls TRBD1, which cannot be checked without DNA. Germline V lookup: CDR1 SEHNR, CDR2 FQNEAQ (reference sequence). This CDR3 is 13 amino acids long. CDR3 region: CASRGGQSYEQYF.

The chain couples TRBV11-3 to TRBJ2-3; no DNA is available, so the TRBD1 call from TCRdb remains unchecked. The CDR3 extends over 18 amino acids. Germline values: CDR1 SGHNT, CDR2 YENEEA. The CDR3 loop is CASSSPTLPTPRADTQYF. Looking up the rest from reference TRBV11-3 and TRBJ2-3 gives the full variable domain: EAGVVQSPRYKIIEKKQPVAFWCNPISGHNTLYWYLQNLGQGPELLIRYENEEAVDDSQLPKDRFSAERLKGVDSTLKIQPAELGDSAVYLCASSSPTLPTPRADTQYFGPGTRLTVL.

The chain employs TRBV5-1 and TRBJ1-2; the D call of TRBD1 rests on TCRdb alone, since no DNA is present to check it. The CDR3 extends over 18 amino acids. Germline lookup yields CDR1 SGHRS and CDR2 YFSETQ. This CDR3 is CASSFGRTQGHGSYGYTF.

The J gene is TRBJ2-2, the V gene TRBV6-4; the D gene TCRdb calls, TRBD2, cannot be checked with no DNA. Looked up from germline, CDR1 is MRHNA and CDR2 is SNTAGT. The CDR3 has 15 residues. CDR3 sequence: CASSGLAGGTGELFF.

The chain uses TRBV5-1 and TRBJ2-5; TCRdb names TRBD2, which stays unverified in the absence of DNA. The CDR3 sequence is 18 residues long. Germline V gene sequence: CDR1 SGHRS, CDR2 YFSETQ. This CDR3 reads CASSSRLAGGFGQETQYF.

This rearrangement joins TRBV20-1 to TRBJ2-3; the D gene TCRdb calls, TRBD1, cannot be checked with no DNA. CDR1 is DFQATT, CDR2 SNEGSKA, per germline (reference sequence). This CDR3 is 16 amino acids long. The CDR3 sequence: CSAAPWDSRSTDTQYF.

This CDR3 reads CASSGGETYEQFF. The chain couples TRBV18 to TRBJ2-1; TCRdb picks TRBD2, but there is no DNA to check that call. Germline CDR1 KGHSH, CDR2 LQKENI. This CDR3 comprises 13 residues.

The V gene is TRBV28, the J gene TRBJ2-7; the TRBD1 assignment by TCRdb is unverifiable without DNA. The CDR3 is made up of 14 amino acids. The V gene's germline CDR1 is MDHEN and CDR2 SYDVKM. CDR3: CASSSPPQATEQYF.

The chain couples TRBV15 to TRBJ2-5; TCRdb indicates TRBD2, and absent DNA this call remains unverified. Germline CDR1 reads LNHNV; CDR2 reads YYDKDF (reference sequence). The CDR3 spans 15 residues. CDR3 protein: CATSRGLAGSETQYF.

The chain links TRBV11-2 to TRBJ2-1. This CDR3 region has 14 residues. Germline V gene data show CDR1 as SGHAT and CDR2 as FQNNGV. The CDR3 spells CASSLIPVYNEQFF.

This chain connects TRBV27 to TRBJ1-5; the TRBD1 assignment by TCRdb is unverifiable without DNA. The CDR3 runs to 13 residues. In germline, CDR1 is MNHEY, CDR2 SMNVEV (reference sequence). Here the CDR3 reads CASSHRVGQPQHF.

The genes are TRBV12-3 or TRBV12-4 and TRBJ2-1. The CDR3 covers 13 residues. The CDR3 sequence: CASRVATYNEQFF.

CDR3 sequence reads: CASSPNRGANTGELFF. The chain has TRBV18 and TRBJ2-2; TCRdb returns TRBD1, unconfirmable since there is no DNA. The germline gives CDR1 KGHSH, CDR2 LQKENI. The CDR3 has 16 residues.

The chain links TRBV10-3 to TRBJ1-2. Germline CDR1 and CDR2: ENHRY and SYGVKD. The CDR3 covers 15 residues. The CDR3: CAISESEGSDYGYTF.